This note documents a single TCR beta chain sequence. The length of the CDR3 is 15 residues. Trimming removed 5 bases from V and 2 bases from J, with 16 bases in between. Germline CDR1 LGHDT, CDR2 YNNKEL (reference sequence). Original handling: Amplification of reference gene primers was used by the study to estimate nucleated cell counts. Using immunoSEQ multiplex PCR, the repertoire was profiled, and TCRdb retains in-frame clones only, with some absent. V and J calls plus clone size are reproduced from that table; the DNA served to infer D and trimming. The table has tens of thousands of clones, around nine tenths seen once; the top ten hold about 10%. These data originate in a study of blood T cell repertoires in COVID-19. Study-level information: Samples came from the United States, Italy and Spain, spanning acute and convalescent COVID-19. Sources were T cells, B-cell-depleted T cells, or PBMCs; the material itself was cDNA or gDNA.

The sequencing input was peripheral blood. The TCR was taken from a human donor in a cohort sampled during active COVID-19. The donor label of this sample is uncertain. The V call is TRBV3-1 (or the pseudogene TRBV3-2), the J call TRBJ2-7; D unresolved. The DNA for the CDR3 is TGTGCCAGCAGCTCAAGTCCAGGTACGACCTACGAGCAGTACTTC. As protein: CASSSSPGTTYEQYF.